The 26 T cell receptor beta chains in this list originate from one sample, sequenced in a study of T-cell memory formation after mild COVID-19. MiXCR, run by TCRdb on the 5' RACE reads, gives a single entry per CDR3 protein. The sample includes some 180,000 distinct CDR3 sequences, over 10% seen only once; the top ten take about 3.6%. Sequenced sample: PBMCs or a T cell subset sorted from them (not recorded which). The receptors were sampled from a man between 18 and 29 years old who had mild COVID-19 (a few samples of this study predate the infection). Cell type and time point are not known.

This clonotype was counted only a few times. The chain couples TRBV7-8 to TRBJ2-5; 10 bases fit TRBD2. The CDR3 covers 15 residues. Trimming removed 5 bases from V and 5 bases from J; junction bases left unmatched: 8. Germline CDR1 and CDR2: SGHVS and FQNEAQ. The CDR3 DNA reads TGTGCCAGCAGCGCCTTGGATAGCGGGGGGGAGACCCAGTACTTC. Protein: CASSALDSGGETQYF.

This sequence joins TRBV2 and TRBJ1-2; no firm D call. The CDR3 has 15 residues. Germline V CDR1 and CDR2: SNHLY, FYNNEI. The V end lost 0 bases, the J end lost 2 bases, and 10 bases lay between the germline ends. The chain's CDR3 is CASSEARTRNYGYTF. CDR3 bases: TGTGCCAGCAGTGAAGCCCGTACAAGGAACTATGGCTACACCTTC. Together with reference TRBV2 and TRBJ1-2, the CDR3 gives the full variable domain: EPEVTQTPSHQVTQMGQEVILRCVPISNHLYFYWYRQILGQKVEFLVSFYNNEISEKSEIFDDQFSVERPDGSNFTLKIRSTKLEDSAMYFCASSEARTRNYGYTFGSGTRLTVV.

Only a few counts were recorded for this clonotype. The CDR3 loop reads CASSWDREETQYF. The CDR3, as DNA: TGTGCCAGCAGCTGGGACAGGGAAGAGACCCAGTACTTC. The V gene is TRBV11-2, the J gene TRBJ2-5, with 9 nucleotides matching TRBD1. The CDR3 extends over 13 amino acids. Germline assignment: CDR1 SGHAT and CDR2 FQNNGV. The J segment lost 3 bases and the V segment lost 4 bases, leaving 0 bases of the junction unmatched.

This clonotype has a handful of counts. This chain links TRBV5-5 with TRBJ2-2; 8 bases agree with TRBD1. The CDR3 is 16 amino acids. Germline V gene data show CDR1 as SGHKS and CDR2 as YYEKEE (reference sequence). J was trimmed by 6 bases and V by 1 base; bases with no gene match: 8. In DNA, the CDR3 is TGTGCCAGCAGCTTGAGGCTTCAGGGGGCATCCGGGGAGCTGTTTTTT. This translates into CASSLRLQGASGELFF.

This clonotype came up once. The genes are TRBV2 and TRBJ2-7; either TRBD1 or TRBD2 may fit D (5 bases each). Trimming took off 9 bases at V and 1 base at J, with 13 bases between the two ends. In germline, CDR1 is SNHLY, CDR2 FYNNEI. The CDR3 length is 13 residues. This chain's CDR3 is CASNPGLSYEQYV. Here the CDR3 DNA reads TGTGCCAGTAACCCGGGGCTATCCTACGAGCAGTACGTC.

The chain combines TRBV28 with TRBJ1-5, with 7 bases that match TRBD1. Germline-derived CDR1 and CDR2 are MDHEN and SYDVKM. V was pared by 5 bases and J by 2 bases, with 3 bases of the junction left unmatched. The CDR3 extends over 14 amino acids. CDR3 bases: TGTGCCAGCAGTCCGACAGGGCGCAATCAGCCCCAGCATTTT. The encoded protein is CASSPTGRNQPQHF. The whole variable domain, filled in from reference TRBV28 and TRBJ1-5, reads DVKVTQSSRYLVKRTGEKVFLECVQDMDHENMFWYRQDPGLGLRLIYFSYDVKMKEKGDIPEGYSVSREKKERFSLILESASTNQTSMYLCASSPTGRNQPQHFGDGTRLSIL.

This clonotype was detected only a few times. This chain links TRBV6-2 or TRBV6-3 with TRBJ1-1; D might be TRBD1 (5 bases). The V and J ends lost 6 bases and 3 bases respectively, with 14 bases between them. This CDR3 spans 14 amino acids. The germline CDR1 and CDR2 sequences are MNHEY and SVGEGT. The CDR3 DNA follows: TGTGCCAGCAGAACCGACAGCTTGGACACTGAAGCTTTCTTT. It specifies CASRTDSLDTEAFF.

The V call is TRBV20-1, the J call TRBJ2-1; tentatively, D is TRBD2 (5 bases). This CDR3 is built from 15 residues. The V gene's germline CDR1 is DFQATT and CDR2 SNEGSKA (reference sequence). Trimming removed 0 bases at V and 3 bases at J, with 12 bases between. The CDR3 reads CSARDPGLSYNEQFF. DNA for the CDR3: TGCAGTGCTAGAGATCCGGGATTGAGCTACAATGAGCAGTTCTTC.

In its sample, this clonotype was seen a few times. The chain combines TRBV12-3 or TRBV12-4 with TRBJ2-2; the match to TRBD2 covers 8 bases. The CDR3 is 16 amino acids. Trimming took 6 bases from V and 0 from J; bases not matched to a gene: 6. CDR3 in amino acids: CASSPPRGANTGELFF. CDR3 nucleotide sequence: TGTGCCAGCAGCCCACCGCGGGGGGCGAACACCGGGGAGCTGTTTTTT.

Only a few counts were recorded for this clonotype. The chain joins TRBV20-1 to TRBJ1-5; 9 bases are a match to TRBD1. The CDR3 has 13 amino acids. Trimming cost V 6 bases and J 7 bases; bases outside gene matches: 7. Germline V lookup: CDR1 DFQATT, CDR2 SNEGSKA (reference sequence). The CDR3 region is CSAGTGQGQPQHF. The CDR3 coding sequence is TGCAGTGCCGGCACGGGACAGGGCCAGCCCCAGCATTTT.

This clonotype was recorded once. The rearrangement uses TRBV30 and TRBJ1-1; D not resolved. Trimming removed 3 bases from V and 0 bases from J, with 5 bases in between. The germline V gene has CDR1 GTSNPN and CDR2 SVGIG (reference sequence). The CDR3 sequence is 12 residues long. CDR3 DNA sequence: TGTGCCTGGAGGAGGTTGAACACTGAAGCTTTCTTT. Encoded protein: CAWRRLNTEAFF.

The rearrangement joins TRBV23-1 to TRBJ1-5; the D gene is possibly TRBD1 (6 bases). TRBV23-1 is placed among ORFs of uncertain function. This CDR3 is built from 17 residues. V shed 8 bases and J shed 0 bases, with 20 bases lying between them. Here the CDR3 DNA reads TGCGCCAGCGAGGACCGGGACACCTCCCATAGCAATCAGCCCCAGCATTTT. Translation: CASEDRDTSHSNQPQHF.

The chain combines TRBV12-3 or TRBV12-4 with TRBJ2-3; 7 bases fit TRBD2. This CDR3 contains 13 residues. V lost 10 bases to trimming and J lost 4 bases; unmatched junction nucleotides: 8. The CDR3 nucleotides read TGTGCCACCCAACGGGGGGAGGCAGATACGCAGTATTTT. Protein sequence: CATQRGEADTQYF.

This clonotype came up many times. The chain has TRBV7-2 and TRBJ2-7; D assignment may be TRBD1 or TRBD2 (5 bases each). The CDR3 sequence is 14 residues long. V was cut by 5 bases and J by 2 bases, with 13 bases left in between. Per the germline V gene, CDR1 is SGHTA and CDR2 is FQGNSA. The CDR3, as DNA: TGTGCCAGCAGCCTAGGGATGGGGGCCTACGAGCAGTACGTC. Its translation is CASSLGMGAYEQYV.

The chain is built from TRBV7-3 and TRBJ2-1; D is tentatively TRBD1 or TRBD2 (5 bases each). Trimming cost V 3 bases and J 9 bases, with 12 bases left between them. Germline lookup yields CDR1 SGHTA and CDR2 FQGTGA. The CDR3 contains 13 residues. The CDR3 DNA is TGTGCCAGCAGCTTGCTCAGGGACGCTGAGCAGTTCTTC. It specifies CASSLLRDAEQFF.

The chain uses TRBV12-3 or TRBV12-4 and TRBJ1-1; 8 positions match TRBD1. The CDR3 has 15 residues. The J segment lost 4 bases and the V segment lost 5 bases, leaving 9 bases of the junction unmatched. The CDR3, as DNA: TGTGCCAGCAGTCAGGGGGCGGCCGGGGGCACTGAAGCTTTCTTT. Its protein product is CASSQGAAGGTEAFF.

The table lists this clonotype with many counts. The chain couples TRBV5-1 to TRBJ1-1, with 8 positions matching TRBD1. Per germline, CDR1 SGHRS and CDR2 YFSETQ. The CDR3 consists of 16 residues. J was trimmed by 11 bases and V by 5 bases; bases with no gene match: 20. CDR3 in amino acids: CASRASIGQGHFPAFF. The CDR3 DNA reads as TGCGCCAGCAGGGCTAGCATCGGACAGGGCCACTTTCCGGCTTTCTTT.

This clonotype was seen a few times. V is TRBV9 and J is TRBJ1-1; D is possibly TRBD1 (5 bases). Germline CDR1 reads SGDLS; CDR2 reads YYNGEE. The CDR3 extends over 14 amino acids. V lost 2 bases and J lost 4, with 12 bases in between. The CDR3 region is CASSVQGGGTEAFF. CDR3 in DNA: TGTGCCAGCAGCGTTCAGGGTGGAGGCACTGAAGCTTTCTTT.

The chain combines TRBV7-2 with TRBJ1-1, with D possibly being TRBD1 (6 bases). Germline V lookup: CDR1 SGHTA, CDR2 FQGNSA. Trimming removed 0 bases from V and 2 bases from J, with 7 bases in between. The CDR3 has 14 residues. In DNA, the CDR3 is TGTGCCAGCAGCTTAGCCGGGACAAACACTGAAGCTTTCTTT. This encodes CASSLAGTNTEAFF.

V usage is TRBV19 and J usage is TRBJ1-5; D possibly corresponds to TRBD1 (6 bases). There are 15 residues in the CDR3. Germline loops: CDR1 LNHDA, CDR2 SQIVND (reference sequence). The V gene lost 7 bases and the J gene lost 0 bases, with 13 bases spanning the gap. CDR3 coding DNA: TGTGCCAGTACCGCTGGACAGTATAGCAATCAGCCCCAGCATTTT. Protein product: CASTAGQYSNQPQHF. Based on the CDR3 plus reference TRBV19 and TRBJ1-5, the full variable domain is DGGITQSPKYLFRKEGQNVTLSCEQNLNHDAMYWYRQDPGQGLRLIYYSQIVNDFQKGDIAEGYSVSREKKESFPLTVTSAQKNPTAFYLCASTAGQYSNQPQHFGDGTRLSIL.

This clonotype came up a few times. J is TRBJ2-5 and V is TRBV4-1; D call uncertain. This CDR3 is built from 15 residues. V lost 0 bases and J lost 2, with 10 bases in between. CDR1 is MGHRA and CDR2 is YSYEKL in the germline V gene. The CDR3 sequence: CASSQDFSGQETQYF. CDR3 DNA sequence: TGCGCCAGCAGCCAAGATTTTAGTGGACAAGAGACCCAGTACTTC.

In this sample, this clonotype turned up many times. The gene calls are TRBV18 and TRBJ2-3; D gene uncertain. The V and J ends lost 3 bases and 3 bases respectively, with 10 bases between them. CDR1 and CDR2 from the germline V gene are KGHSH and LQKENI. The CDR3 consists of 14 residues. The CDR3, as DNA: TGTGCCAGCTCACCCTCGGTCGGTACAGATACGCAGTATTTT. As protein: CASSPSVGTDTQYF.

This clonotype showed up just a few times. The CDR3 sequence is CASSVVYRLGFGQPQHF. As DNA, the CDR3 is TGTGCCAGCAGCGTGGTATACAGACTGGGATTCGGACAGCCCCAGCATTTT. The chain links TRBV9 to TRBJ1-5; D gene uncertain. Trimming took off 2 bases at V and 7 bases at J, with 22 bases between the two ends. This CDR3 has 17 residues. Germline CDR1 SGDLS, CDR2 YYNGEE.

The chain employs TRBV6-2 or TRBV6-3 and TRBJ2-5, with D possibly being TRBD2 (6 bases). CDR3 length: 14 amino acids. CDR1 and CDR2 from the germline V gene are MNHEY and SVGEGT. The germline V and J ends were trimmed by 6 bases and 5 bases, with 16 bases remaining between them. The CDR3 reads CASSQNGGAETQYF. CDR3 DNA: TGTGCCAGCAGCCAAAACGGGGGAGCGGAGACCCAGTACTTC.

In its sample, this clonotype was seen a few times. The V and J genes are TRBV7-2 and TRBJ1-2, with TRBD1 matching over 7 bases. The V and J ends lost 5 bases and 5 bases, in that order; junction bases with no gene match: 11. Germline V CDR1 and CDR2: SGHTA, FQGNSA. The length of the CDR3 is 15 residues. The CDR3 reads CASSPTQGSGYGYTF. CDR3 in DNA: TGTGCCAGCAGCCCAACACAGGGGAGTGGGTATGGCTACACCTTC.

The rearrangement uses TRBV7-9 and TRBJ2-1; maybe TRBD2 (6 bases). The germline V and J ends were trimmed by 5 bases and 5 bases, with 16 bases remaining between them. There are 15 residues in the CDR3. CDR1 and CDR2 (germline): SEHNR, FQNEAQ (reference sequence). The DNA for the CDR3 is TGTGCCAGCAGCGGGCGGGGAGCTATTAACAATGAGCAGTTCTTC. Translated: CASSGRGAINNEQFF. The full variable domain, in which reference TRBV7-9 and TRBJ2-1 provide the parts outside the CDR3, is DTGVSQNPRHKITKRGQNVTFRCDPISEHNRLYWYRQTLGQGPEFLTYFQNEAQLEKSRLLSDRFSAERPKGSFSTLEIQRTEQGDSAMYLCASSGRGAINNEQFFGPGTRLTVL.